This TCR beta chain stems from a study of T cell changes during pregnancy in multiple sclerosis (dated by TCRdb to about 2019). With respect to the entire study: The study looked at changes in the T cell repertoire across pregnancy in women with multiple sclerosis.

Libraries were prepared through the immunoSEQ multiplex PCR assay. TCRdb took this table from immuneACCESS and kept in-frame rearrangements with V and J called. Such tables lack part of the clones; where checked against another copy, unresolved V genes explain under half of the gap, and the rest is unexplained. The sample data list around 130,000 clones, and approximately 96% of these were observed just once. Together, the top ten hold 0.44% of the sample. Including cysteine and phenylalanine, the CDR3 has 14 amino acids. The only DNA kept is the CDR3, 42 bases in frame from the first base. From a lookup of the germline V gene, CDR1 and CDR2 are ENHRY and SYGVKD. V and J are truncated by 3 bases and 2 bases respectively, leaving an intervening sequence of 10 bases. Regarding this clone: Its recognized antigen is unknown. No base qualities exist here, and no much larger clone lies one base off it.

Here the chain combines TRBV10-3 and TRBJ2-5; perhaps TRBD2 is the D gene, with 6 bases matching. The TCR originated in a female donor with multiple sclerosis, enrolled in a pregnancy study. The sequenced sample was peripheral blood, obtained after pregnancy. This receptor carries the CDR3 CAISDVAAQETQYF. The sequenced DNA is TGTGCCATCAGTGACGTAGCGGCTCAAGAGACCCAGTACTTC.